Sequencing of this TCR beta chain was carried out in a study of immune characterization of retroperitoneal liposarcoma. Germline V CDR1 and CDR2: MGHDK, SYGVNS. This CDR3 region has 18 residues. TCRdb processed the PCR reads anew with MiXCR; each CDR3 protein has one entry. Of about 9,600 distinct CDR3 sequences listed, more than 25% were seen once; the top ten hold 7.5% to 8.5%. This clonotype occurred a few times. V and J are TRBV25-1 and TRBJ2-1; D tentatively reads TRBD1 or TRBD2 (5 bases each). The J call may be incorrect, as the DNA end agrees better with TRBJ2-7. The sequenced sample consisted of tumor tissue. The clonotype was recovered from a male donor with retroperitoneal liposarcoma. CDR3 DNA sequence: TGTGCCAGCAGTGGGACGTCGGGGCACCCTAGCTCCTACAATGAGCAGTACTTC. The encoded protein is CASSGTSGHPSSYNEQYF.